The source of this T cell receptor (beta chain) is a study of CD8+ T cells in alopecia areata. Study information: Oral tofacitinib (5 to 10 mg twice daily) was administered to treated patients. General study results and limits: Many expanded lesional clones stayed in scalp and blood while on tofacitinib.

As for treatment: oral pan-JAK inhibitor, 5-10 mg twice daily. Alopecia areata patients had lesional scalp punch biopsies and peripheral blood taken from them. After isolation, RNA underwent reverse transcription to generate cDNA as the sequencing template. TCRdb's copy holds only in-frame clones and misses some; the assay was immunoSEQ multiplex PCR. The table has more than 90,000 clones, roughly 64% seen once. CDR3 length: 16 residues. With V trimmed by 4 bases and J by 4 bases, 12 bases remained unmatched. Germline loops: CDR1 SQVTM, CDR2 ANQGSEA. In the case of this clone: The antigen is unknown.

Material: CD8+ T cells sorted from blood, obtained at week 4, from a patient treated with tofacitinib. V is TRBV29-1 and J is TRBJ2-3; 9 positions agree with TRBD2. The sequence was collected from a human donor with alopecia areata. DNA of the CDR3: TGCAGCGTTGTCGGCACTATAGCGGGAGAATCAGATACGCAGTATTTT. Its translation is CSVVGTIAGESDTQYF.